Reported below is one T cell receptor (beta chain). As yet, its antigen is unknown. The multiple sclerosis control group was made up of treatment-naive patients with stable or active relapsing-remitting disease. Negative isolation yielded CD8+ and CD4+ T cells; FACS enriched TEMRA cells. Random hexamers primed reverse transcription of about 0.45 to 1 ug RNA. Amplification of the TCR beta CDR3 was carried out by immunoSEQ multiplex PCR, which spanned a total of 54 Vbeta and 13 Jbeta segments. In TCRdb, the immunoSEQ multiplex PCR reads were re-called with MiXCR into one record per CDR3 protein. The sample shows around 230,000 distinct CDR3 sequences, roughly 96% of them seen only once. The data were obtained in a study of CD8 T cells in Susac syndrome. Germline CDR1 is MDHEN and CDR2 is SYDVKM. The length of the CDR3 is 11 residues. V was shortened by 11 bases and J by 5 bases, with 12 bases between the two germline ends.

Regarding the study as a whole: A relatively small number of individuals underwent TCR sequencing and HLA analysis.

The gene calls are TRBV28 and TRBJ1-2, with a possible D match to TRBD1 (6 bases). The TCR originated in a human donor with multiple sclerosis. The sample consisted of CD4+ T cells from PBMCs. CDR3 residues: CAVFRGYGYTF. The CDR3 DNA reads TGTGCCGTTTTCAGGGGATATGGCTACACCTTC.